This paragraph reports one T cell receptor (beta chain). No antigen is known for it. This CDR3 spans 14 amino acids. Per germline, CDR1 SEHNR and CDR2 FQNEAQ (reference sequence). The V segment lost 5 bases and the J segment 8 bases; nucleotides outside the gene matches: 9. This sample was included in a study of cytomegalovirus exposure and HLA in healthy donors. Notes on the study in general: Researchers catalogued around 150 TCR beta chains as cytomegalovirus-associated.

Sequenced by immunoSEQ multiplex PCR; TCRdb stores in-frame clones only, minus some. The sample has 110,000 to 150,000 clones, over 80% seen once. Sequences were obtained from PBMCs. The origin of this receptor is a woman in her twenties or thirties in good health and CMV-seropositive. The chain couples TRBV7-9 to TRBJ2-1, with 7 bases identical to TRBD1. The CDR3 is CASSTTGFYDEQFF. CDR3 DNA: TGTGCCAGCAGCACGACAGGGTTTTACGATGAGCAGTTCTTC. Together with reference TRBV7-9 and TRBJ2-1, the CDR3 gives the full variable domain: DTGVSQNPRHKITKRGQNVTFRCDPISEHNRLYWYRQTLGQGPEFLTYFQNEAQLEKSRLLSDRFSAERPKGSFSTLEIQRTEQGDSAMYLCASSTTGFYDEQFFGPGTRLTVL.